Each of the 25 T cell receptor beta chains below was sequenced from the same sample in a study of blood T cells in healthy people across ages (dated by TCRdb to 2015 to 2017). The library was generated by 5' RACE. Sequencing was carried out with an Illumina HiSeq 2500. A second PCR of roughly 6 to 11 cycles was run with a J-beta primer mix and a sample-barcoded 5' primer. The raw public data were reprocessed by TCRdb itself: fastp quality trimming at Q25, MiXCR clonotype calling, in-frame beta chains only. Duplicate CDR3 protein sequences are folded into a single record with the most common DNA and genes. Across this sample there are about 320,000 distinct CDR3 sequences, with about 25% seen only once. The ten largest clones add up to approximately 28% of the sample. Input material: blood. These receptors were taken from a woman in her 70s in good health.

This clonotype has only a few counts. This chain links TRBV28 with TRBJ2-5; D possibly corresponds to TRBD2 (6 bases). CDR1 is MDHEN, CDR2 SYDVKM, per germline. The V and J ends lost 4 bases and 1 base respectively, with 10 bases between them. This CDR3 is built from 14 residues. The chain's CDR3 is CASSSAGLQETQYF. As DNA, the CDR3 is TGTGCCAGCAGTTCGGCGGGACTCCAAGAGACCCAGTACTTC. Full variable domain (rest looked up from reference TRBV28 and TRBJ2-5): DVKVTQSSRYLVKRTGEKVFLECVQDMDHENMFWYRQDPGLGLRLIYFSYDVKMKEKGDIPEGYSVSREKKERFSLILESASTNQTSMYLCASSSAGLQETQYFGPGTRLLVL.

This clonotype was seen only a few times. This rearrangement joins TRBV5-1 to TRBJ2-5; 8 nucleotides line up with TRBD2. V lost 2 bases, J lost 5 bases, and 11 bases stayed unmatched. In germline, CDR1 is SGHRS, CDR2 YFSETQ. CDR3 length: 16 residues. The CDR3 DNA sequence: TGCGCCAGCAGCTTAAACAATCTAGCGGGCCGGGAGACCCAGTACTTC. Protein product: CASSLNNLAGRETQYF.

The chain is built from TRBV6-1 and TRBJ1-1; 8 bases agree with TRBD1. The V gene end was trimmed by 6 bases and the J gene end by 10 bases; junction bases not matched to a gene: 4. The germline V gene has CDR1 MNHNS and CDR2 SASEGT. This CDR3 has 11 residues. The CDR3, as DNA: TGTGCCAGCAGGGGGACAGGAAGAGCTTTCTTT. Translating it yields CASRGTGRAFF.

The chain combines TRBV20-1 with TRBJ1-6; D may be TRBD1 (5 bases). Germline CDR1 and CDR2: DFQATT and SNEGSKA (reference sequence). CDR3 length: 12 residues. Trimming removed 3 bases at V and 6 bases at J, with 6 bases between. The CDR3 loop reads CSARRGNSPLHF. CDR3 sequence (DNA): TGCAGTGCTAGGAGGGGTAATTCACCCCTCCACTTT.

The chain employs TRBV20-1 and TRBJ2-1; D is unclear. This CDR3 region has 13 residues. V gave up 1 base and J gave up 5 bases, with 9 bases separating them. Germline assignment: CDR1 DFQATT and CDR2 SNEGSKA (reference sequence). The CDR3 loop reads CSARAEHNNEQFF. The CDR3 DNA is TGCAGTGCTAGAGCCGAACACAACAATGAGCAGTTCTTC.

The V gene is TRBV11-2, the J gene TRBJ1-1; D is unclear. Germline V gives CDR1 SGHAT, CDR2 FQNNGV. CDR3 length: 14 residues. The germline V and J ends were trimmed by 2 bases and 1 base, with 8 bases remaining between them. For the CDR3, the DNA is TGTGCCAGCAGCTTATCGCCGAAGAACACTGAAGCTTTCTTT. Protein sequence: CASSLSPKNTEAFF. Variable domain in full (rest from reference TRBV11-2 and TRBJ1-1): EAGVAQSPRYKIIEKRQSVAFWCNPISGHATLYWYQQILGQGPKLLIQFQNNGVVDDSQLPKDRFSAERLKGVDSTLKIQPAKLEDSAVYLCASSLSPKNTEAFFGQGTRLTVV.

This clonotype was seen only a few times. V and J are TRBV18 and TRBJ1-6; maybe TRBD1 (6 bases). The CDR3 length is 15 residues. Germline CDR1 reads KGHSH; CDR2 reads LQKENI. V was cut by 4 bases and J by 9 bases, with 16 bases left in between. Written as DNA, the CDR3 is TGTGCCAGCTCACTCCGACAGGATAAGGCTTCACCCCTCCACTTT. Its translation is CASSLRQDKASPLHF.

In its sample, this clonotype was seen a few times. The junction does not match germline at one end; this may be a read error. The chain has TRBV4-1 and TRBJ1-4; 8 nucleotides match TRBD1. The CDR3 extends over 16 amino acids. Germline CDR1 reads MGHRA; CDR2 reads YSYEKL. CDR3 bases: TGCGCCAGCAGCCAAGAAGCAGGGGGCGGCAATGAAAAACCGTTTTTT. Amino acid sequence: CASSQEAGGGNEKPFF.

This clonotype was picked up many times. The chain links TRBV29-1 to TRBJ2-5, with D tentatively TRBD2 (6 bases). Germline loops: CDR1 SQVTM, CDR2 ANQGSEA. This CDR3 spans 14 amino acids. Trimming took off 7 bases at V and 1 base at J, with 16 bases between the two ends. The CDR3 DNA reads as TGCAGCGGGGGGGTCCTAGCGAGCCAAGAGACCCAGTACTTC. This gives the protein CSGGVLASQETQYF.

This clonotype was counted between two and nine times. The chain combines TRBV2 with TRBJ2-7; 9 nucleotides agree with TRBD1. Germline CDR1 reads SNHLY; CDR2 reads FYNNEI. V trimming: 6 bases; J trimming: 1 base; junction bases outside the gene matches: 4. The CDR3 loop spans 14 amino acids. The CDR3 protein is CASRRDRVSYEQYF. DNA of the CDR3: TGTGCCAGCAGGAGGGACAGGGTGTCCTACGAGCAGTACTTC.

This clonotype has only a few counts. The DNA of the CDR3 is TGTGCCAGCAGATTCGGGACTAGTTCGTACTTC. It specifies CASRFGTSSYF. The chain carries TRBV6-2 or TRBV6-3 and TRBJ2-5; 8 bases line up with TRBD2. CDR3 size: 11 residues. CDR1 and CDR2 from the germline V gene are MNHEY and SVGEGT. The V segment lost 6 bases and the J segment 13 bases; nucleotides outside the gene matches: 7.

This clonotype turned up a few times. The rearrangement joins TRBV28 to TRBJ1-4, with 9 bases fitting TRBD1. Germline CDR1 and CDR2: MDHEN and SYDVKM. This CDR3 contains 15 residues. V lost 3 bases, J lost 7 bases, and 6 bases stayed unmatched. Written as DNA, the CDR3 is TGTGCCAGCAGTTTGGGACAGGGCGGAGGTGAAAAACTGTTTTTT. Its protein product is CASSLGQGGGEKLFF.

This clonotype was observed a few times. This chain links TRBV12-3 or TRBV12-4 with TRBJ2-7, with D maybe TRBD2 (6 bases). The CDR3 consists of 11 residues. V was trimmed by 8 bases and J by 4 bases, leaving 9 bases between them. The CDR3 protein is CASGRGYEQYF. CDR3 DNA sequence: TGTGCCAGCGGGCGGGGATACGAGCAGTACTTC.

This clonotype has at least ten counts. This chain links TRBV29-1 with TRBJ1-4, with D possibly matching TRBD1 (6 bases). CDR1 is SQVTM and CDR2 is ANQGSEA in the germline V gene. The CDR3 has 11 amino acids. V was pared by 0 bases and J by 14 bases, with 10 bases between. The CDR3 here is CSVEEGQRLFF. The CDR3 DNA sequence: TGCAGCGTTGAAGAGGGACAACGGCTGTTTTTT.

This clonotype has more than one count but fewer than ten. The V gene is TRBV4-1, the J gene TRBJ2-1; the match to TRBD2 covers 10 bases. The CDR3 loop spans 18 amino acids. With 4 bases clipped from V and 6 bases from J, the junction kept 15 bases outside the gene matches. The germline gives CDR1 MGHRA, CDR2 YSYEKL. This chain's CDR3 is CASSLHFRGTSESNEQFF. The DNA of the CDR3 is TGCGCCAGCAGCCTACACTTCCGAGGGACTAGCGAGAGCAATGAGCAGTTCTTC.

This clonotype was counted between two and nine times. V gene TRBV6-5 combines with J gene TRBJ2-4, with TRBD1 as a possible D gene (6 bases). The CDR3 contains 14 residues. The ends were cut back, 9 bases at V and 4 bases at J, with 16 bases in the middle. Germline lookup yields CDR1 MNHEY and CDR2 SVGAGI. CDR3 loop: CASQNTGSKNIQYF. In nucleotides, the CDR3 is TGTGCCAGTCAAAACACAGGGTCTAAAAACATTCAGTACTTC.

Only a few counts were recorded for this clonotype. The genes are TRBV5-1 and TRBJ1-4, with D unclear. The germline CDR1 and CDR2 sequences are SGHRS and YFSETQ. The CDR3 spans 16 residues. Trimming removed 1 base at V and 3 bases at J, with 13 bases between. CDR3 in amino acids: CASSLNSGGPNEKLFF. CDR3 coding DNA: TGCGCCAGCAGCTTGAATTCCGGAGGCCCTAATGAAAAACTGTTTTTT.

This clonotype was detected only a few times. The chain recombines TRBV5-1 with TRBJ2-3, with a possible D match to TRBD2 (6 bases). Trimming shortened V by 2 bases and J by 5 bases, and 15 bases separated the two germline ends. CDR1 and CDR2 (germline): SGHRS, YFSETQ. The CDR3 contains 15 residues. The CDR3 DNA follows: TGCGCCAGCAGCTTCGGTGGAGGGATTCAAGATACGCAGTATTTT. Translation gives CASSFGGGIQDTQYF.

This clonotype was picked up a small number of times. The chain is built from TRBV20-1 and TRBJ2-1; D is uncertain. Germline CDR1 is DFQATT and CDR2 is SNEGSKA (reference sequence). V lost 1 base to trimming and J lost 3 bases, with 1 base between them. This CDR3 has 11 amino acids. In DNA, the CDR3 is TGCAGTGCTAGAGGCTACAATGAGCAGTTCTTC. It specifies CSARGYNEQFF.

J is TRBJ2-5 and V is TRBV27, with D perhaps assigned TRBD1 or TRBD2 (5 bases each). The last part of the DNA fits TRBJ2-7 better; the J call may be wrong. The CDR3 runs 16 residues. The V gene's germline CDR1 is MNHEY and CDR2 SMNVEV (reference sequence). In DNA form, the CDR3 reads TGTGCCAGCAGTTTCGGGACCAGCCTTGGTCTTTACGAGCAGTACTTC. It is translated as CASSFGTSLGLYEQYF.

This clonotype was counted ten times or more. The chain uses TRBV20-1 and TRBJ1-4; D might be TRBD1 (6 bases). The V end lost 6 bases, the J end lost 4 bases, and 12 bases lay between the germline ends. Germline loops: CDR1 DFQATT, CDR2 SNEGSKA (reference sequence). The CDR3 consists of 13 residues. The DNA of the CDR3 is TGCAGTGCCCGGACAGACATTAATGAAAAACTGTTTTTT. Residues: CSARTDINEKLFF.

This clonotype showed up just a few times. The chain joins TRBV15 to TRBJ2-1; D uncertain. Germline V CDR1 and CDR2: LNHNV, YYDKDF (reference sequence). The germline V and J ends were trimmed by 2 bases and 5 bases, with 4 bases remaining between them. The CDR3 contains 12 residues. The CDR3 DNA reads as TGTGCCACCAGCAGACACGACAATGAGCAGTTCTTC. This encodes CATSRHDNEQFF.

The chain links TRBV5-1 to TRBJ1-6; no firm D call. Germline V gives CDR1 SGHRS, CDR2 YFSETQ. CDR3 length equals 15 residues. The V gene lost 0 bases and the J gene lost 5 bases, with 9 bases spanning the gap. The CDR3: CASSLELRDNSPLHF. The CDR3 coding sequence is TGCGCCAGCAGCTTGGAGTTGAGGGATAATTCACCCCTCCACTTT.

The rearrangement joins TRBV28 to TRBJ2-1; weak D call: TRBD2 (5 bases). The CDR3 runs to 14 residues. Germline-derived CDR1 and CDR2 are MDHEN and SYDVKM. V gave up 7 bases and J gave up 7 bases, with 17 bases separating them. CDR3 nucleotides: TGTGCCAGCACCCGGAGCGGTCGGGGAAATGAGCAGTTCTTC. Translation gives CASTRSGRGNEQFF.

This clonotype was counted only a few times. The chain is built from TRBV5-1 and TRBJ1-2; 7 bases are shared with TRBD1. The CDR3 spans 14 residues. With V trimmed by 0 bases and J by 6 bases, 5 bases remained unmatched. Germline CDR1 reads SGHRS; CDR2 reads YFSETQ. CDR3 in amino acids: CASSLVGGGDGYTF. The DNA of the CDR3 is TGCGCCAGCAGCTTGGTTGGAGGGGGCGATGGCTACACCTTC.